Following are 26 T cell receptor beta chains from one sample sequenced in a study of T cells of healthy individuals. TCRdb processed the 5' RACE reads anew with MiXCR; each CDR3 protein has one entry. This sample carries fewer than 70,000 distinct CDR3 sequences, 14% to 15% of them seen once, and the ten largest clones take more than 15%. All receptors come from a human donor in good health.

This clonotype was detected many times. The chain recombines TRBV9 with TRBJ2-7; 9 bases align to TRBD1. The CDR3 has 15 residues. Trimming removed 4 bases from V and 2 bases from J; junction bases left unmatched: 7. Looked up from germline, CDR1 is SGDLS and CDR2 is YYNGEE. The CDR3 region has the DNA TGTGCCAGCAGCTTAGGAGGGACAGGGCCCTACGAGCAGTACTTC. It yields the protein CASSLGGTGPYEQYF.

At least ten counts were recorded for this clonotype. The chain joins TRBV12-3 or TRBV12-4 to TRBJ1-1; D gene ambiguous. The V and J ends lost 6 bases and 6 bases respectively, with 17 bases between them. This CDR3 has 14 residues. The CDR3 protein is CASRGRRGSAEAFF. CDR3 bases: TGTGCCAGCAGGGGTAGACGAGGTAGTGCTGAAGCTTTCTTT.

J is TRBJ2-3 and V is TRBV24-1; the match to TRBD2 covers 11 bases. The ends lost 5 bases at V and 5 bases at J; junction bases unmatched: 5. The germline gives CDR1 KGHDR, CDR2 SFDVKD. This CDR3 region has 15 residues. Written as DNA, the CDR3 is TGTGCCACCAGTGCTAGCGGGGGGATCGGAGATACGCAGTATTTT. Residues: CATSASGGIGDTQYF.

Ten or more counts support this clonotype. This sequence joins TRBV2 and TRBJ2-5, with D uncertain. The CDR3 consists of 12 residues. Germline V CDR1 and CDR2: SNHLY, FYNNEI. Trimming cost V 3 bases and J 7 bases, with 9 bases left between them. CDR3 DNA: TGTGCCAGCAGTGAGGATCACTTGACCCAGTACTTC. Translating it yields CASSEDHLTQYF. The full variable domain, rest sourced from reference TRBV2 and TRBJ2-5, is EPEVTQTPSHQVTQMGQEVILRCVPISNHLYFYWYRQILGQKVEFLVSFYNNEISEKSEIFDDQFSVERPDGSNFTLKIRSTKLEDSAMYFCASSEDHLTQYFGPGTRLLVL.

The chain combines TRBV25-1 with TRBJ1-1; TRBD1 matches 10 bases. J lost 0 bases, V lost 5 bases, and 3 bases had no gene match. CDR3 size: 15 residues. Germline values: CDR1 MGHDK, CDR2 SYGVNS. The CDR3 nucleotides are TGTGCCAGCAGTCGGGGACAGGGGTTGAACACTGAAGCTTTCTTT. Protein product: CASSRGQGLNTEAFF.

This clonotype was seen many times. The chain couples TRBV12-3 or TRBV12-4 to TRBJ1-1; D ambiguous. The V end was cut by 8 bases, the J end by 0 bases, with 4 bases between. This CDR3 is built from 11 residues. The CDR3 sequence is CASLMNTEAFF. The CDR3 nucleotides read TGTGCCAGCCTAATGAACACTGAAGCTTTCTTT.

The chain uses TRBV9 and TRBJ2-3; 8 positions agree with TRBD2. This CDR3 is built from 15 residues. J gave up 3 bases and V 7 bases, and 10 bases lay outside the gene matches. CDR1 SGDLS and CDR2 YYNGEE come from the germline V gene. CDR3 in amino acids: CASQLSSGVTDTQYF. CDR3 DNA sequence: TGTGCCAGCCAGCTTAGTAGCGGGGTAACAGATACGCAGTATTTT.

In this sample, this clonotype turned up many times. V gene TRBV7-9 combines with J gene TRBJ1-5; 7 nucleotides match TRBD1. Germline CDR1 SEHNR, CDR2 FQNEAQ (reference sequence). There are 14 residues in the CDR3. Trimming at V came to 5 bases and at J to 4 bases, leaving 5 bases not matched to a gene. This CDR3 is CASSATGVNQPQHF. The CDR3 coding sequence is TGTGCCAGCAGCGCAACAGGGGTAAATCAGCCCCAGCATTTT. Full variable domain (missing parts from reference TRBV7-9 and TRBJ1-5): DTGVSQNPRHKITKRGQNVTFRCDPISEHNRLYWYRQTLGQGPEFLTYFQNEAQLEKSRLLSDRFSAERPKGSFSTLEIQRTEQGDSAMYLCASSATGVNQPQHFGDGTRLSIL.

Turning to this clonotype: In this CDR3 the conserved last residue, phenylalanine or tryptophan, is missing, so a read error is likely. Because the CDR3's place on the DNA is in doubt, the DNA is left out and the CDR3 is given as listed by TCRdb. J is TRBJ1-1 and V is TRBV6-1. CDR1 is MNHNS and CDR2 is SASEGT in the germline V gene. Both ends counted, the CDR3 spans 10 residues. The CDR3 protein is CASSEILPNL.

To note about this clonotype: Possible read error: a much larger clone is one base away. This sequence joins TRBV25-1 and TRBJ2-7; D gene ambiguous. The CDR3 sequence is 11 residues long. Looked up from germline, CDR1 is MGHDK and CDR2 is SYGVNS. With 1 base removed from V and 4 bases from J, the gap between germline ends came to 2 bases. CDR3 coding DNA: TGTGCCAGCAGTGAATGGTACGAGCAGTACTTC. Encoded protein: CASSEWYEQYF.

This clonotype was recorded at least ten times. The chain's CDR3 is CASSPQVSYRTDTQYF. CDR3 sequence (DNA): TGTGCCAGCAGCCCTCAGGTCAGCTACCGCACAGATACGCAGTATTTT. The chain is built from TRBV9 and TRBJ2-3; D not resolved. V was shortened by 4 bases and J by 1 base, with 16 bases between the two germline ends. The germline gives CDR1 SGDLS, CDR2 YYNGEE. This CDR3 spans 16 amino acids.

This clonotype was counted at least ten times. The chain employs TRBV6-2 or TRBV6-3 and TRBJ1-1; the match to TRBD1 covers 9 bases. Germline V CDR1 and CDR2: MNHEY, SVGEGT. V lost 2 bases to trimming and J lost 1 base; unmatched junction nucleotides: 5. The CDR3 spans 16 residues. CDR3 residues: CASSYETGGPNTEAFF. For the CDR3, the DNA is TGTGCCAGCAGTTACGAGACAGGGGGTCCGAACACTGAAGCTTTCTTT.

This chain links TRBV10-3 with TRBJ2-1, with 11 bases identical to TRBD2. The CDR3 extends over 15 amino acids. The V gene's germline CDR1 is ENHRY and CDR2 SYGVKD. Trimming at V came to 6 bases and at J to 4 bases, leaving 5 bases not matched to a gene. CDR3 protein: CAISPGTSGYNEQFF. CDR3 in DNA: TGTGCCATCAGCCCCGGGACTAGCGGTTACAATGAGCAGTTCTTC.

This chain uses TRBV13 with TRBJ2-5; TRBD1 matches at 7 bases. Trimming cost V 5 bases and J 4 bases; bases outside gene matches: 4. CDR3 length: 13 residues. CDR1 and CDR2 from the germline V gene are PRHDT and FYEKMQ (reference sequence). The CDR3 DNA reads TGTGCCAGCAGCCCCTACAGGGGAGAGACCCAGTACTTC. Translated, it gives CASSPYRGETQYF. Filled out from reference TRBV13 and TRBJ2-5, the complete variable domain reads AAGVIQSPRHLIKEKRETATLKCYPIPRHDTVYWYQQGPGQDPQFLISFYEKMQSDKGSIPDRFSAQQFSDYHSELNMSSLELGDSALYFCASSPYRGETQYFGPGTRLLVL.

This clonotype was detected only a few times. The chain uses TRBV7-9 and TRBJ1-2, with D uncertain. The CDR3 loop spans 13 amino acids. V was pared by 1 base and J by 8 bases, with 11 bases between. Looked up from germline, CDR1 is SEHNR and CDR2 is FQNEAQ (reference sequence). CDR3 amino acids: CASSLDRFRGYTF. CDR3 bases: TGTGCCAGCAGCTTAGATAGGTTCCGAGGCTACACCTTC.

In this sample, this clonotype turned up many times. V usage is TRBV20-1 and J usage is TRBJ2-5, with 14 bases that match TRBD2. The V segment lost 3 bases and the J segment 2 bases; nucleotides outside the gene matches: 8. Germline CDR1 reads DFQATT; CDR2 reads SNEGSKA (reference sequence). The CDR3 has 17 residues. This CDR3 reads CSARGGTSGSWQETQYF. CDR3 nucleotides: TGCAGTGCTAGGGGGGGGACTAGCGGGAGTTGGCAAGAGACCCAGTACTTC.

This clonotype was recorded at least ten times. CDR3 nucleotides: TGTGCCAGCAGCGCCCGACAGGGTGGGGAGCAGTACTTC. Translation gives CASSARQGGEQYF. The V gene is TRBV7-2, the J gene TRBJ2-7, with 7 bases fitting TRBD1. This CDR3 contains 13 residues. The J segment lost 7 bases and the V segment lost 5 bases, leaving 8 bases of the junction unmatched. Germline loops: CDR1 SGHTA, CDR2 FQGNSA.

In this sample, this clonotype turned up many times. The rearrangement uses TRBV7-9 and TRBJ1-1, with 8 bases fitting TRBD1. The length of the CDR3 is 14 residues. Germline CDR1 reads SEHNR; CDR2 reads FQNEAQ (reference sequence). V trimming: 3 bases; J trimming: 6 bases; junction bases outside the gene matches: 6. CDR3 sequence (DNA): TGTGCCAGCAGCTTCCAGGGGGCTCGGCCTGAAGCTTTCTTT. This encodes CASSFQGARPEAFF.

V gene TRBV29-1 combines with J gene TRBJ2-5; TRBD1 might be the D (6 bases). Trimming shortened V by 7 bases and J by 2 bases, and 11 bases separated the two germline ends. The CDR3 loop spans 12 amino acids. The V gene's germline CDR1 is SQVTM and CDR2 ANQGSEA. As DNA, the CDR3 is TGCAGCGCCCGGACAGATCAAGAGACCCAGTACTTC. Its protein is CSARTDQETQYF.

This clonotype was counted many times. This chain uses TRBV6-4 with TRBJ2-2; D assignment may be TRBD1 or TRBD2 (5 bases each). The CDR3 runs 14 residues. Trimming removed 4 bases from V and 1 base from J, with 7 bases in between. CDR1 is MRHNA, CDR2 SNTAGT, per germline. CDR3 bases: TGTGCCAGCAGTGGGGACCGGAACACCGGGGAGCTGTTTTTT. This sequence encodes CASSGDRNTGELFF.

The chain couples TRBV3-1 to TRBJ1-6; D gene unclear. CDR1 is LGHDT and CDR2 is YNNKEL in the germline V gene (reference sequence). The CDR3 covers 13 residues. The V gene lost 5 bases and the J gene lost 9 bases, with 11 bases spanning the gap. The CDR3 DNA reads TGTGCCAGCAGCAAAGTCGGCAGTTCACCCCTCCACTTT. Protein sequence: CASSKVGSSPLHF.

The gene calls are TRBV10-3 and TRBJ2-3; 12 bases fit TRBD2. Germline V gene data show CDR1 as ENHRY and CDR2 as SYGVKD. V was clipped by 0 bases and J by 0 bases; unmatched bases: 10. The CDR3 has 20 amino acids. The CDR3: CAISESRLAGGPRSTDTQYF. The CDR3 DNA is TGTGCCATCAGTGAGTCGAGGCTAGCGGGAGGGCCGCGGAGCACAGATACGCAGTATTTT.

As DNA, the CDR3 is TGTGCCATCAGTGAAGGGACAGGGTACAATGAGCAGTTCTTC. Translated: CAISEGTGYNEQFF. The chain combines TRBV10-3 with TRBJ2-1; 9 positions agree with TRBD1. This CDR3 spans 14 amino acids. Trimming took 3 bases from V and 4 from J; bases not matched to a gene: 1. Germline V gene data show CDR1 as ENHRY and CDR2 as SYGVKD.

This clonotype was recorded at least ten times. V usage is TRBV10-3 and J usage is TRBJ1-1, with D hard to call. The germline V gene encodes CDR1 ENHRY and CDR2 SYGVKD. V lost 4 bases and J lost 3, with 18 bases in between. The length of the CDR3 is 16 residues. The DNA of the CDR3 is TGTGCCATCAGTGGCAGCGCGGCTGCTCTGGACACTGAAGCTTTCTTT. Residues: CAISGSAAALDTEAFF.

Many counts were recorded for this clonotype. The chain uses TRBV7-8 and TRBJ1-2, with D hard to call. Trimming took 3 bases from V and 4 from J, leaving 15 bases between them. The germline V gene has CDR1 SGHVS and CDR2 FQNEAQ. The CDR3 is 15 residues long. The CDR3 spells CASSFTPGNPYGYTF. The CDR3 bases are TGTGCCAGCAGCTTTACCCCCGGAAACCCCTATGGCTACACCTTC.

V is TRBV25-1 and J is TRBJ1-1, with D uncertain. Trimming shortened V by 3 bases and J by 4 bases, and 3 bases separated the two germline ends. In germline, CDR1 is MGHDK, CDR2 SYGVNS. This CDR3 contains 11 residues. CDR3 in amino acids: CASSDSTEAFF. DNA for the CDR3: TGTGCCAGCAGTGATAGCACTGAAGCTTTCTTT. The full variable domain, in which reference TRBV25-1 and TRBJ1-1 provide the parts outside the CDR3, is EADIYQTPRYLVIGTGKKITLECSQTMGHDKMYWYQQDPGMELHLIHYSYGVNSTEKGDLSSESTVSRIRTEHFPLTLESARPSHTSQYLCASSDSTEAFFGQGTRLTVV.